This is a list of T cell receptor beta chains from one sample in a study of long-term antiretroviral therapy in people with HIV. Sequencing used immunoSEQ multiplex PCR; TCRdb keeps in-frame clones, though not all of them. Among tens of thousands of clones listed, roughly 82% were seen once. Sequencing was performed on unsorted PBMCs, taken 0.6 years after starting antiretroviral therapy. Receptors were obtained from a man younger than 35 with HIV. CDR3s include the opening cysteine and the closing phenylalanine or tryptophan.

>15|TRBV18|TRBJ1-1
CASSTDAGANTEAFF
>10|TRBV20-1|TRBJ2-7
CSASDHEQYF
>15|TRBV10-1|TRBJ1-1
CASSEDSRVHTEAFF
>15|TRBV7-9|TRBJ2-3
CASSLSAVSTDTQYF
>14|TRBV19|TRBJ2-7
CASSWGTGLGEQYF
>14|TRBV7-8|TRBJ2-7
CASSSRDWAYEQYF
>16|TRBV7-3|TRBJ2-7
CASSLWGGDPSYEQYF
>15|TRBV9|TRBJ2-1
CASSVEAGDPNEQFF
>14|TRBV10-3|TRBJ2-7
CAIRGLEPNHEQYF
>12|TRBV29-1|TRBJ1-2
CRNRDTVYGYTF
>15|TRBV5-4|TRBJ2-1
CASSLGQGGFNEQFF
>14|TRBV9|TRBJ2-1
CASRPDSSYNEQFF
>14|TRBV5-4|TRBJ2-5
CASSSGGPGETQYF
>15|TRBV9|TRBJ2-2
CASSGRQGNTGELFF
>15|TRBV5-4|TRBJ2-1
CASSPDLGVVDEQFF
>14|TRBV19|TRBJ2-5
CASSLAGIQETQYF
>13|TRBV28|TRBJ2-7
CASRWQGEVEQYF
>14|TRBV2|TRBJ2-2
CASSETGATGELFF
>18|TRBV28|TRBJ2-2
CASSWGVLRGRATGELFF
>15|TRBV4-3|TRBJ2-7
CASSQDAGGAYEQYF
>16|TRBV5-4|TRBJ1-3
CASSLGGRISGNTIYF
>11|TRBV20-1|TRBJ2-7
CSVPQTYEQYF
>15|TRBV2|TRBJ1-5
CASSAEQSGNQPQHF
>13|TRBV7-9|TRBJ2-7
CASSLKGRYEQYF
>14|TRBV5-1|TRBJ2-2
CASRWSANTGELFF
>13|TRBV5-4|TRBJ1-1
CASSFWGNTEAFF
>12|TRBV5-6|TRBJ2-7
CASGRSSYEQYF
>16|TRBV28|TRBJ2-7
CASSPRGGRRTYEQYF
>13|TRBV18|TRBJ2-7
CASSAGTLYEQYF
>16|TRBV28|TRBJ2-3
CASPPSGTGRTDTQYF
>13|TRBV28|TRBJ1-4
CASSPGGSEKLFF
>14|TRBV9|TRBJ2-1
CASSVASSYNEQFF
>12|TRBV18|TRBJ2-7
CASSQRPYEQYF
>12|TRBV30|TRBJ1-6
CAWKPGPSPLHF
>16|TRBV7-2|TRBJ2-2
CASSYSGQAYTGELFF
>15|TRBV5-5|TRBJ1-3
CASNPSWGPGNTIYF
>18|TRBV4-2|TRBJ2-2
CASSQDLGAEGTAGELFF
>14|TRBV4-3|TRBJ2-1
CASSQDVAFDEQFF
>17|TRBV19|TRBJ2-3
CASSIFSGRARTDTQYF
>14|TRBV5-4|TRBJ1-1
CASSMPGGGTEAFF
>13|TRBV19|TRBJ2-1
CASSLSQGNEQFF
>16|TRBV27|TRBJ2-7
CASSSLAGEGFHEQYF
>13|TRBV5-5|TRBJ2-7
CASTLAGVHEQYF
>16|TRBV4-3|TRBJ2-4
CASSPRQGMAKNIQYF
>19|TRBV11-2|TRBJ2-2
CASSPGAVAGVLGTGELFF
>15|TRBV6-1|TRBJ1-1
CASSVRAGIDSEAFF